The present entry profiles one TCR beta chain with its context. In the source study's methods: Quantification of nucleated cells was approximated via reference gene primer amplification. The data were produced by immunoSEQ multiplex PCR, yet TCRdb's version contains in-frame clones alone and is incomplete. D and trimming come from the DNA, and the V and J calls and clone size come from that table. This sample carries under 300,000 clones, 89% of them seen once, and the ten largest clones take approximately 0.94%. This sample stems from a study of blood T cell repertoires in COVID-19. Study details: Acute and convalescent COVID-19 samples came from the United States, Italy and Spain. From T cells, B-cell-depleted T cells, or PBMCs came the material, which was cDNA or gDNA.

V was pared by 5 bases and J by 6 bases, with 13 bases between. Germline V lookup: CDR1 SGHVS, CDR2 FQNEAQ. The CDR3 has 13 residues. The clonotype was recovered from a woman between 40 and 55 years old who had recovered from COVID-19. Material for sequencing was peripheral blood. The chain has TRBV7-8 and TRBJ1-1, with D maybe TRBD1 (6 bases). CDR3 sequence: CASSTDSWSEAFF. The CDR3 DNA reads TGTGCCAGCAGCACGGACAGTTGGTCTGAAGCTTTCTTT.